This TCR beta chain came from a study of T cell responses to AZD1222 COVID-19 vaccine. Whole-study results and caveats: Reports say nearly half of spike-specific TCRs go after unmutated variant regions.

The junction had 3 bases not matched to a gene; V was cut back by 3 bases and J by 8 bases. Germline V gives CDR1 SNHLY, CDR2 FYNNEI. The CDR3 has 13 amino acids. Profiled with immunoSEQ multiplex PCR; TCRdb holds only in-frame clones, not every one. This table has about 82,000 clones, 75% to 90% appearing once. Worth noting for this clone: Its target is unknown. The same CDR3 is also encoded by other DNA sequences in this sample.

The sample in question was peripheral blood, obtained 28 days after the second AZD1222 dose. The gene calls are TRBV2 and TRBJ1-4; 7 nucleotides align to TRBD1. The TCR comes from an adult who received the AZD1222 COVID-19 vaccine. In DNA form, the CDR3 reads TGTGCCAGCAGTGAGACAGGGCGCGAAAAACTGTTTTTT. It specifies CASSETGREKLFF.